This T cell receptor (beta chain) was found in a study of shared clonotypes between healthy human individuals. Positively selected for CCR7, the CD45RO-negative cells used as naive CD8 cells excluded terminally differentiated effector memory CD45RA+ cells. The ends were cut back, 3 bases at V and 7 bases at J, with 18 bases in the middle. The CDR3 has 16 residues. CDR1 and CDR2 from the germline V gene are LNHDA and SQIVND (reference sequence). TCRdb's copy holds only in-frame clones and misses some; the assay was immunoSEQ multiplex PCR. Of some 2.1 million clones listed, just over 90% are singletons. Study-wide results and limits: Naive CD4 clonotype sharing across four donors was approximately 5%.

A note on this clone: The antigen is unknown.

The J gene is TRBJ2-2, the V gene TRBV19, with unresolved D. The receptor was derived from a man younger than 30 in good health. Some clones in this sample may be carry-over from other donors' samples. The material sequenced was naive CD8+ T cells from PBMCs. The CDR3 DNA sequence: TGTGCCAGTAGTATGATGTTGGTGGGCACGGACGGGGAGCTGTTTTTT. It yields the protein CASSMMLVGTDGELFF. Full variable domain (missing parts from reference TRBV19 and TRBJ2-2): DGGITQSPKYLFRKEGQNVTLSCEQNLNHDAMYWYRQDPGQGLRLIYYSQIVNDFQKGDIAEGYSVSREKKESFPLTVTSAQKNPTAFYLCASSMMLVGTDGELFFGEGSRLTVL.